This note documents a single T cell receptor (beta chain) sequence. The data were produced by immunoSEQ multiplex PCR, yet TCRdb's version contains in-frame clones alone and is incomplete. The sample lists roughly 500,000 clones; 85% to 90% were seen once. Treatment reported: about 20 received Ad26.COV2.S at low or high dose, single or two shots; 5 received placebo; per-sample allocation not given. Specimens were obtained on day 63 following the first vaccine or placebo injection. V was clipped by 10 bases and J by 6 bases; unmatched bases: 16. This CDR3 has 15 amino acids. The germline V gene encodes CDR1 ENHRY and CDR2 SYGVKD. The sample belongs to a study of Ad26.COV2.S vaccination and SARS-CoV-2 variants.

Sequenced here: peripheral blood, sampled in a trial of Ad26.COV2.S vaccine versus placebo. The sequence was obtained from a person aged 18-65 years who received the Ad26.COV2.S COVID-19 vaccine or a placebo. The rearrangement joins TRBV10-3 to TRBJ2-7, with TRBD1 matching over 9 bases. CDR3 amino acids: CATSLGDRDTGEQYF. CDR3 DNA: TGTGCCACCAGCCTGGGGGACAGGGACACGGGCGAGCAGTACTTC.